This is a list of T cell receptor beta chains from one sample in a study of T cells after yellow fever vaccination. TCRdb re-called the 5' RACE reads through MiXCR, storing one row per CDR3 protein. The top ten hold approximately 3.5% of the sample, which has some 260,000 distinct CDR3 sequences, around 5.3% seen once. This specimen consisted of CD4+ T cells sorted from PBMCs, obtained on the day of the yellow fever booster vaccination. These receptors all stem from a man between 18 and 29 years old who received the YFV17D yellow fever vaccine. CDR3s include the opening cysteine and the closing phenylalanine or tryptophan. A D gene is named only where the DNA matches it firmly. Not every row has a clone size; where given, it reads once, few, many or a size class.

abundance: many
d_gene: TRBD2
v_gene: TRBV5-6
j_gene: TRBJ2-3
CDR3nt: TGTGCCAGCAGCTCGGGACTAGCGGGTTACACAGATACGCAGTATTTT
CDR3aa: CASSSGLAGYTDTQYF

abundance: many
d_gene: -
v_gene: TRBV10-3
j_gene: TRBJ1-2
CDR3nt: TGTGCCATCAGTGAGCTGGGGCGTGACTATGGCTACACCTTC
CDR3aa: CAISELGRDYGYTF

abundance: many
d_gene: -
v_gene: TRBV12-3/TRBV12-4
j_gene: TRBJ2-3
CDR3nt: TGTGCCAGCCTATCAGGAAGTACGCAGTATTTT
CDR3aa: CASLSGSTQYF

abundance: few
d_gene: -
v_gene: TRBV18
j_gene: TRBJ2-6
CDR3nt: TGTGCCAGCTCACCAAGGGGGGCCTCTGGGGCCAACGTCCTGACTTTC
CDR3aa: CASSPRGASGANVLTF

abundance: few
d_gene: -
v_gene: TRBV20-1
j_gene: TRBJ1-2
CDR3nt: TGCAGTGCTAGAGGGGGCCTTAACTATGGCTACACCTTC
CDR3aa: CSARGGLNYGYTF

abundance: few
d_gene: -
v_gene: TRBV5-1
j_gene: TRBJ2-1
CDR3nt: TGCGCCAGCAGCTGGGACCCTACAGGGTTTCGGTTCTTC
CDR3aa: CASSWDPTGFRFF

abundance: -
d_gene: -
v_gene: TRBV5-1
j_gene: TRBJ1-1
CDR3nt: TGCGCCAGCAGCCCGGTGGGGTCAGGGATGGCTTTCTTT
CDR3aa: CASSPVGSGMAFF

abundance: few
d_gene: -
v_gene: TRBV7-3
j_gene: TRBJ1-1
CDR3nt: TGTGCCAGCAGCTTAATGGAGACGAACACTGAAGCTTTCTTT
CDR3aa: CASSLMETNTEAFF

abundance: few
d_gene: -
v_gene: TRBV11-2
j_gene: TRBJ2-1
CDR3nt: TGTGCCAGCAGCTTACCAGGGGGAGGCTACAATGAGCAGTTCTTC
CDR3aa: CASSLPGGGYNEQFF

abundance: -
d_gene: TRBD1
v_gene: TRBV19
j_gene: TRBJ2-2
CDR3nt: TGTGCCAGTAGTATCCCATACAGGGGGCGAAGGGAGCTGTTTTTT
CDR3aa: CASSIPYRGRRELFF

abundance: many
d_gene: -
v_gene: TRBV5-1
j_gene: TRBJ1-1
CDR3nt: TGCGCCAGCAGCTCCGTGGGCCCCACGATGAACACTGAAGCTTTCTTT
CDR3aa: CASSSVGPTMNTEAFF

abundance: few
d_gene: -
v_gene: TRBV6-2/TRBV6-3
j_gene: TRBJ1-5
CDR3nt: TGTGCCAGCAGCTCCCGTGAGGGGTTTAGCAATCAGCCCCAGCATTTT
CDR3aa: CASSSREGFSNQPQHF

abundance: many
d_gene: -
v_gene: TRBV18
j_gene: TRBJ2-7
CDR3nt: TGTGCCAGCTCACCAAACTCCTACGAGCAGTACTTC
CDR3aa: CASSPNSYEQYF

abundance: -
d_gene: -
v_gene: TRBV3-1
j_gene: TRBJ1-1
CDR3nt: TGTGCCAGCAGCCAGGTTGGGGCCGAGACTGAAGCTTTCTTT
CDR3aa: CASSQVGAETEAFF

abundance: few
d_gene: TRBD2
v_gene: TRBV20-1
j_gene: TRBJ2-1
CDR3nt: TGCAGTGCTAGAGATAGCGGGGGGGCGCGCAATGAGCAGTTCTTC
CDR3aa: CSARDSGGARNEQFF

abundance: -
d_gene: -
v_gene: TRBV6-6
j_gene: TRBJ1-4
CDR3nt: TGTGCCAGCAGTTACAGGGAGAATGAAAAACTGTTTTTT
CDR3aa: CASSYRENEKLFF

abundance: few
d_gene: TRBD1
v_gene: TRBV6-5
j_gene: TRBJ2-7
CDR3nt: TGTGCCAGCAGTGGGACAGGGGGCGAGCAGTACTTC
CDR3aa: CASSGTGGEQYF

abundance: -
d_gene: TRBD1
v_gene: TRBV4-3
j_gene: TRBJ2-7
CDR3nt: TGCGCCAGCAGCCAAGATTCCCTCGGGACAGGTCCTTACGAGCAGTACTTC
CDR3aa: CASSQDSLGTGPYEQYF

abundance: few
d_gene: -
v_gene: TRBV18
j_gene: TRBJ2-7
CDR3nt: TGTGCCAGCTCCCCAGTTAGCGTCACCGGCTCCTACGAGCAGTACTTC
CDR3aa: CASSPVSVTGSYEQYF

abundance: many
d_gene: -
v_gene: TRBV7-2
j_gene: TRBJ2-3
CDR3nt: TGTGCCAGCAGATATAGTAGGGGGGCGGGTACGCAGTATTTT
CDR3aa: CASRYSRGAGTQYF

abundance: many
d_gene: -
v_gene: TRBV12-3/TRBV12-4
j_gene: TRBJ2-5
CDR3nt: TGTGCCAGCAGGCCCAGAGACCAAGAGACCCAGTACTTC
CDR3aa: CASRPRDQETQYF

abundance: few
d_gene: TRBD2
v_gene: TRBV7-3
j_gene: TRBJ2-1
CDR3nt: TGTGCCAGCAGCCGACTAGCGGGGGGGCCTTACTCCTACAATGAGCAGTTCTTC
CDR3aa: CASSRLAGGPYSYNEQFF

abundance: few
d_gene: TRBD2
v_gene: TRBV12-3/TRBV12-4
j_gene: TRBJ2-3
CDR3nt: TGTGCCACCGGGGGGGCCTCAGATACGCAGTATTTT
CDR3aa: CATGGASDTQYF

abundance: few
d_gene: TRBD2
v_gene: TRBV7-2
j_gene: TRBJ2-1
CDR3nt: TGTGCCAGCAGCTCAAGCGGGGGGAACAATGAGCAGTTCTTC
CDR3aa: CASSSSGGNNEQFF

abundance: -
d_gene: -
v_gene: TRBV28
j_gene: TRBJ1-1
CDR3nt: TGTGCCACCTTAACCTCGGGACAGAACACTGAAGCTTTCTTT
CDR3aa: CATLTSGQNTEAFF

abundance: -
d_gene: -
v_gene: TRBV5-1
j_gene: TRBJ2-7
CDR3nt: TGCGCCTCAGCCATCGTGGCGCCGGGAGAACTATACGAGCAGTACTTC
CDR3aa: CASAIVAPGELYEQYF

abundance: few
d_gene: -
v_gene: TRBV29-1
j_gene: TRBJ2-1
CDR3nt: TGCAGCGTTGAAGATTCAGGGCAGGGGACCTACAATGAGCAGTTCTTC
CDR3aa: CSVEDSGQGTYNEQFF

abundance: -
d_gene: -
v_gene: TRBV29-1
j_gene: TRBJ1-2
CDR3nt: TGCAGCGTTGTCCTGGGTAACTATGGCTACACCTTC
CDR3aa: CSVVLGNYGYTF

abundance: -
d_gene: TRBD1
v_gene: TRBV12-3/TRBV12-4
j_gene: TRBJ2-2
CDR3nt: TGTGCCAGCACCCTCAGGGGGCTGCGGGAGCTGTTTTTT
CDR3aa: CASTLRGLRELFF

abundance: few
d_gene: -
v_gene: TRBV3-1
j_gene: TRBJ1-2
CDR3nt: TGTGCCAGCAGCCAAGATCGTTACAGCTATGGCTACACCTTC
CDR3aa: CASSQDRYSYGYTF

abundance: -
d_gene: -
v_gene: TRBV5-4
j_gene: TRBJ1-1
CDR3nt: TGTGCCAGCGGGGTTGGAAACACTGAAGCTTTCTTT
CDR3aa: CASGVGNTEAFF

abundance: -
d_gene: -
v_gene: TRBV2
j_gene: TRBJ2-1
CDR3nt: TGTGCCAGCAGTGGTCAGGACTACAATGAGCAGTTCTTC
CDR3aa: CASSGQDYNEQFF

abundance: -
d_gene: -
v_gene: TRBV7-2
j_gene: TRBJ1-5
CDR3nt: TGTGCCAGCAGTCAAGGTGGGGGTGAGCCCCAGCATTTT
CDR3aa: CASSQGGGEPQHF

abundance: many
d_gene: -
v_gene: TRBV4-1
j_gene: TRBJ1-1
CDR3nt: TGCGCCAGCAGTCATCCCTGGGGGTCGAACACTGAAGCTTTCTTT
CDR3aa: CASSHPWGSNTEAFF

abundance: few
d_gene: -
v_gene: TRBV20-1
j_gene: TRBJ2-7
CDR3nt: TGCAGTGCTAGATGGGCAGGGAGGAGAGTAAACGAGCAGTACTTC
CDR3aa: CSARWAGRRVNEQYF

abundance: -
d_gene: -
v_gene: TRBV10-3
j_gene: TRBJ2-5
CDR3nt: TGTGCCATCAGGGCCGGGGAGACCCAGTACTTC
CDR3aa: CAIRAGETQYF

abundance: few
d_gene: TRBD1
v_gene: TRBV12-3/TRBV12-4
j_gene: TRBJ1-2
CDR3nt: TGTGCCAGCAGTTTAGGGGACAGGGGGCGCGGAGGCTACACCTTC
CDR3aa: CASSLGDRGRGGYTF

abundance: -
d_gene: -
v_gene: TRBV24-1
j_gene: TRBJ1-1
CDR3nt: TGTGCCACCACCGCCCGGGGAGACACTGAAGCTTTCTTT
CDR3aa: CATTARGDTEAFF

abundance: -
d_gene: -
v_gene: TRBV6-5
j_gene: TRBJ2-5
CDR3nt: TGTGCCAGCAGTTACCGGGGCCGGCCCGGGCGAGAGACCCAGTACTTC
CDR3aa: CASSYRGRPGRETQYF

abundance: -
d_gene: -
v_gene: TRBV19
j_gene: TRBJ2-6
CDR3nt: TGTGCCAGTAGTATTTGGCAGCCCTCTGGGGCCAACGTCCTGACTTTC
CDR3aa: CASSIWQPSGANVLTF

abundance: -
d_gene: -
v_gene: TRBV19
j_gene: TRBJ2-2
CDR3nt: TGTGCCAGTAGGTTCACCGCCGGGACCCGCTCCGCCGGGGAGCTGTTTTTT
CDR3aa: CASRFTAGTRSAGELFF

abundance: -
d_gene: -
v_gene: TRBV7-8
j_gene: TRBJ2-7
CDR3nt: TGTGCCAGCAGCTTGGCGGAACTCCTGACCTACGAGCAGTACTTC
CDR3aa: CASSLAELLTYEQYF

abundance: few
d_gene: -
v_gene: TRBV6-2/TRBV6-3
j_gene: TRBJ2-1
CDR3nt: TGTGCCAGCACCCCTCGGAACCATACTAGGAATGAGCAGTTCTTC
CDR3aa: CASTPRNHTRNEQFF

abundance: many
d_gene: -
v_gene: TRBV12-5
j_gene: TRBJ1-5
CDR3nt: TGTGCTAGTGGGGTGGACACGGGTCAGCCCCAGCATTTT
CDR3aa: CASGVDTGQPQHF

abundance: many
d_gene: -
v_gene: TRBV5-1
j_gene: TRBJ1-4
CDR3nt: TGTGCCAGCAGTTTGGCCGGATCAACTAATGAAAAACTGTTTTTT
CDR3aa: CASSLAGSTNEKLFF

abundance: few
d_gene: TRBD2
v_gene: TRBV20-1
j_gene: TRBJ2-1
CDR3nt: TGCAGTGCTAGACCCGGGAGGTCCTACAATGAGCAGTTCTTC
CDR3aa: CSARPGRSYNEQFF

abundance: many
d_gene: TRBD1
v_gene: TRBV7-9
j_gene: TRBJ1-4
CDR3nt: TGTGCCAGCAGCAGGGGGACAGCAACTAATGAAAAACTGTTTTTT
CDR3aa: CASSRGTATNEKLFF

abundance: few
d_gene: -
v_gene: TRBV7-9
j_gene: TRBJ2-7
CDR3nt: TGTGCCAGCAGCCCGACTAGGGGGGGCTCCTACGAGCAGTACTTC
CDR3aa: CASSPTRGGSYEQYF

abundance: -
d_gene: TRBD1
v_gene: TRBV6-5
j_gene: TRBJ2-5
CDR3nt: TGTGCCAGCAGTTACTCGATGGGACAGGGGGGGGAGACCCAGTACTTC
CDR3aa: CASSYSMGQGGETQYF

abundance: few
d_gene: -
v_gene: TRBV2
j_gene: TRBJ1-2
CDR3nt: TGTGCCAGCAGTGCAGAGGTTCCCTATGGCTACACCTTC
CDR3aa: CASSAEVPYGYTF

abundance: few
d_gene: -
v_gene: TRBV19
j_gene: TRBJ1-1
CDR3nt: TGTGCCAGTAGTCCCTGGGGCCAGATGAACACTGAAGCTTTCTTT
CDR3aa: CASSPWGQMNTEAFF

abundance: -
d_gene: -
v_gene: TRBV6-5
j_gene: TRBJ2-1
CDR3nt: TGTGCCAGCAGTTACTCGATACGGGGCCACCACAATGAGCAGTTCTTC
CDR3aa: CASSYSIRGHHNEQFF

abundance: many
d_gene: -
v_gene: TRBV10-3
j_gene: TRBJ2-4
CDR3nt: TGTGCCATCAGTGAGGGAGGGAAAAACATTCAGTACTTC
CDR3aa: CAISEGGKNIQYF

abundance: few
d_gene: -
v_gene: TRBV23-1
j_gene: TRBJ2-1
CDR3nt: TGCGCCGCGGTCGCGCAGTTCTTC
CDR3aa: CAAVAQFF

abundance: many
d_gene: TRBD1
v_gene: TRBV12-3/TRBV12-4
j_gene: TRBJ2-1
CDR3nt: TGTGCCAGCAGCCCGGGGACAGGGGGCGCGCTCCATGAGCAGTTCTTC
CDR3aa: CASSPGTGGALHEQFF

abundance: many
d_gene: -
v_gene: TRBV6-1
j_gene: TRBJ2-3
CDR3nt: TGTGCCAGCAAGCAGGGGTCGGGCACAGATACGCAGTATTTT
CDR3aa: CASKQGSGTDTQYF

abundance: few
d_gene: -
v_gene: TRBV7-2
j_gene: TRBJ1-6
CDR3nt: TGTGCCAGCAGCTTAGGGGGACACTCAAATTCACCCCTCCACTTT
CDR3aa: CASSLGGHSNSPLHF

abundance: few
d_gene: -
v_gene: TRBV4-1
j_gene: TRBJ1-5
CDR3nt: TGCGCCAGCAGACAAGCTCAGGCGGTAAGCAATCAGCCCCAGCATTTT
CDR3aa: CASRQAQAVSNQPQHF